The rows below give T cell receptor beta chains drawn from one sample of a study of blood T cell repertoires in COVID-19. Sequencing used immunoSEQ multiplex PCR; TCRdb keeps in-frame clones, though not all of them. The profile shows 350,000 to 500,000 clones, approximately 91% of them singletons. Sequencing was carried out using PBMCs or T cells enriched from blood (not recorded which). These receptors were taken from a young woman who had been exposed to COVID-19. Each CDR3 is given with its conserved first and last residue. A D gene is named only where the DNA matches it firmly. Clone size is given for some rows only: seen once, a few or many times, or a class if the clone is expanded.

cdr3_nt: TGCGCCAGCAGCTTGGGGCAGGGTATTGAAGCTTTCTTT
cdr3_aa: CASSLGQGIEAFF
j_call: TRBJ1-1
v_call: TRBV5-1
d_call: NA
clone_size: NA

cdr3_nt: TGCGCCAGCAGCCAAGAAATATTACTAGCGGGGGGTCAAGCCTACGAGCAGTACTTC
cdr3_aa: CASSQEILLAGGQAYEQYF
j_call: TRBJ2-7
v_call: TRBV4-3
d_call: TRBD2
clone_size: NA

cdr3_nt: TGTGCCAGCGCCAGCGGGGGGGCTAGCACAGATACGCAGTATTTT
cdr3_aa: CASASGGASTDTQYF
j_call: TRBJ2-3
v_call: TRBV2
d_call: TRBD2
clone_size: NA

cdr3_nt: TGTGCCAGCAGACGACGGGGCTCCTATAATTCACCCCTCCACTTT
cdr3_aa: CASRRRGSYNSPLHF
j_call: TRBJ1-6
v_call: TRBV2
d_call: NA
clone_size: NA

cdr3_nt: TGTGCCAGCAGCTTGACGGGACAGGGGTTCTATGGCTACACCTTC
cdr3_aa: CASSLTGQGFYGYTF
j_call: TRBJ1-2
v_call: TRBV12-1
d_call: NA
clone_size: once

cdr3_nt: TGTGCCAGCAGCCCGGGACACCTAAAGGCAGATACGCAGTATTTT
cdr3_aa: CASSPGHLKADTQYF
j_call: TRBJ2-3
v_call: TRBV7-9
d_call: NA
clone_size: NA

cdr3_nt: TGTGCCAGCAGCCGGACAGTTCCATCCAATTCACCCCTCCACTTT
cdr3_aa: CASSRTVPSNSPLHF
j_call: TRBJ1-6
v_call: TRBV7-2
d_call: NA
clone_size: once

cdr3_nt: TGCGCCAGCAGCTCCTACATAGCGGGAGGGTGGGAGACCCAGTACTTC
cdr3_aa: CASSSYIAGGWETQYF
j_call: TRBJ2-5
v_call: TRBV5-1
d_call: TRBD2
clone_size: NA

cdr3_nt: TGTGCCAGCAGCCTAAGGACAGGGAACACCGGGGAGCTGTTTTTT
cdr3_aa: CASSLRTGNTGELFF
j_call: TRBJ2-2
v_call: TRBV5-5
d_call: TRBD1
clone_size: NA

cdr3_nt: TGTGCCAGCAGCTTTAACCTCGAGCGGGAGTACTACGAGCAGTACTTC
cdr3_aa: CASSFNLEREYYEQYF
j_call: TRBJ2-7
v_call: TRBV13
d_call: TRBD2
clone_size: NA

cdr3_nt: TGTGCCAGCAGTTTAATTTCAGACAATGAGCAGTTCTTC
cdr3_aa: CASSLISDNEQFF
j_call: TRBJ2-1
v_call: TRBV27
d_call: NA
clone_size: NA

cdr3_nt: TGTGCCTGGAAAGGCGACGGGTACGAGCAGTACTTC
cdr3_aa: CAWKGDGYEQYF
j_call: TRBJ2-7
v_call: TRBV30
d_call: NA
clone_size: NA

cdr3_nt: TGTGCCACCAGCAGAGATATGCTAGATAGGAGCCCTGAAGCTTTCTTT
cdr3_aa: CATSRDMLDRSPEAFF
j_call: TRBJ1-1
v_call: TRBV15
d_call: NA
clone_size: NA

cdr3_nt: TGTGCCAGCAGCCAAGACCGCCGGAGTGAAAAACTGTTTTTT
cdr3_aa: CASSQDRRSEKLFF
j_call: TRBJ1-4
v_call: TRBV14
d_call: NA
clone_size: NA

cdr3_nt: TGTGCCAGCAGCTTCGGACAGGGCGGCTATGGCTACACCTTC
cdr3_aa: CASSFGQGGYGYTF
j_call: TRBJ1-2
v_call: TRBV7-2
d_call: TRBD1
clone_size: NA

cdr3_nt: TGTGCCAGCAGCGTATCAAGGGGCAATTTCTGGTATGGCTACACCTTC
cdr3_aa: CASSVSRGNFWYGYTF
j_call: TRBJ1-2
v_call: TRBV9
d_call: NA
clone_size: NA

cdr3_nt: TGTGCCAGCAGCCAAATAGACAGGGGTGGCCAAGAGCAGTACTTC
cdr3_aa: CASSQIDRGGQEQYF
j_call: TRBJ2-7
v_call: TRBV3-1/TRBV3-2
d_call: TRBD1
clone_size: NA

cdr3_nt: TGTGCCAGCAGTAGACAGGGCTACGAGCAGTACTTC
cdr3_aa: CASSRQGYEQYF
j_call: TRBJ2-7
v_call: TRBV6-5
d_call: TRBD1
clone_size: NA

cdr3_nt: TGCGCCAGCAGCCAAAATACAGGGTCTGATGGCTACACCTTC
cdr3_aa: CASSQNTGSDGYTF
j_call: TRBJ1-2
v_call: TRBV4-3
d_call: NA
clone_size: NA

cdr3_nt: TGTGCCAGTAGTATAGATCATGGGGGGGGGCCTTTGGATGAGCAGTTCTTC
cdr3_aa: CASSIDHGGGPLDEQFF
j_call: TRBJ2-1
v_call: TRBV19
d_call: NA
clone_size: NA

cdr3_nt: TGTGCCTGGAGTGGAGACACAGGCTACTATGGCTACACCTTC
cdr3_aa: CAWSGDTGYYGYTF
j_call: TRBJ1-2
v_call: TRBV30
d_call: NA
clone_size: NA

cdr3_nt: TGTGCCAGCAGCCAGCAGGGGGCCATGAACACTGAAGCTTTCTTT
cdr3_aa: CASSQQGAMNTEAFF
j_call: TRBJ1-1
v_call: TRBV14
d_call: TRBD1
clone_size: few

cdr3_nt: TGTGCCAGCAGAAACAGGGGGTACGAGCAGTACTTC
cdr3_aa: CASRNRGYEQYF
j_call: TRBJ2-7
v_call: TRBV6-5
d_call: TRBD1
clone_size: few

cdr3_nt: TGTGCCAGCAGCCAAGAAGGGGACACTTTTAACCAGCCCCAGCATTTT
cdr3_aa: CASSQEGDTFNQPQHF
j_call: TRBJ1-5
v_call: TRBV4-2
d_call: NA
clone_size: NA

cdr3_nt: TGTGCCAGCAGCGTAGGCGGGGAGAACACTGAAGCTTTCTTT
cdr3_aa: CASSVGGENTEAFF
j_call: TRBJ1-1
v_call: TRBV9
d_call: NA
clone_size: NA

cdr3_nt: TGTGCCAGCTCACCGGCAGGGGCGGATGGCTACACCTTC
cdr3_aa: CASSPAGADGYTF
j_call: TRBJ1-2
v_call: TRBV18
d_call: NA
clone_size: NA

cdr3_nt: TGTGCCAGCAGTCCCGGGGGGGTGGGCTACACCTTC
cdr3_aa: CASSPGGVGYTF
j_call: TRBJ1-2
v_call: TRBV27
d_call: NA
clone_size: NA

cdr3_nt: TGTGCCAGTAGTATCCGGGACAGGGGGGGAGATACGCAGTATTTT
cdr3_aa: CASSIRDRGGDTQYF
j_call: TRBJ2-3
v_call: TRBV19
d_call: TRBD1
clone_size: NA

cdr3_nt: TGTGCCAGCAGACCGGGATCCGCACTAGCCAAAAACATTCAGTACTTC
cdr3_aa: CASRPGSALAKNIQYF
j_call: TRBJ2-4
v_call: TRBV28
d_call: NA
clone_size: NA

cdr3_nt: TGTGCCACCAGCAGAGATCCTAGTATGTACGAGCAGTACTTC
cdr3_aa: CATSRDPSMYEQYF
j_call: TRBJ2-7
v_call: TRBV15
d_call: NA
clone_size: once

cdr3_nt: TGTGCCAGCAGTTTATCCAGTCTGCTTCGAGAGACCCAGTACTTC
cdr3_aa: CASSLSSLLRETQYF
j_call: TRBJ2-5
v_call: TRBV27
d_call: NA
clone_size: NA

cdr3_nt: TGTGCCAGCAGTTACCGGGGGAAGGGATCCGAGCAGTTCTTC
cdr3_aa: CASSYRGKGSEQFF
j_call: TRBJ2-1
v_call: TRBV6-5
d_call: NA
clone_size: NA

cdr3_nt: TGTGCCAGCAGTTTTAAACAAATGAACACTGAAGCTTTCTTT
cdr3_aa: CASSFKQMNTEAFF
j_call: TRBJ1-1
v_call: TRBV28
d_call: NA
clone_size: NA

cdr3_nt: TGTGCCAGTAGTCTTCAGGCGGGGGGTCCCGGGGAGCTGTTTTTT
cdr3_aa: CASSLQAGGPGELFF
j_call: TRBJ2-2
v_call: TRBV19
d_call: TRBD2
clone_size: NA

cdr3_nt: TGTGCCAGCAGCTTCCGACTAGCGGGAGTCAATGAGCAGTTCTTC
cdr3_aa: CASSFRLAGVNEQFF
j_call: TRBJ2-1
v_call: TRBV7-8
d_call: TRBD2
clone_size: NA

cdr3_nt: TGTGCCAGCAGTTTCTCGTCAGGACTAGCGGGCTCCTACAATGAGCAGTTCTTC
cdr3_aa: CASSFSSGLAGSYNEQFF
j_call: TRBJ2-1
v_call: TRBV27
d_call: TRBD2
clone_size: NA

cdr3_nt: TGTGCCAGCAGTTTTACAGAGCGGGGGTCGAACGAGCAGTACTTC
cdr3_aa: CASSFTERGSNEQYF
j_call: TRBJ2-7
v_call: TRBV28
d_call: TRBD2
clone_size: once

cdr3_nt: TGTGCCTGGTCCGGGGGTGGTACCTGGTTCTTT
cdr3_aa: CAWSGGGTWFF
j_call: TRBJ1-1
v_call: TRBV30
d_call: NA
clone_size: NA

cdr3_nt: TGTGCCAGTAGTATCTGGGGGCCAGGGGACACTGAAGCTTTCTTT
cdr3_aa: CASSIWGPGDTEAFF
j_call: TRBJ1-1
v_call: TRBV19
d_call: NA
clone_size: NA

cdr3_nt: TGTGCCAGCAGCCCCACTGTAGATACGCAGTATTTT
cdr3_aa: CASSPTVDTQYF
j_call: TRBJ2-3
v_call: TRBV7-8
d_call: NA
clone_size: NA

cdr3_nt: TGTGCCAGCAGCTTGAAGGGGATCGCCGGGGAGCTGTTTTTT
cdr3_aa: CASSLKGIAGELFF
j_call: TRBJ2-2
v_call: TRBV7-9
d_call: NA
clone_size: few

cdr3_nt: TGTGCCAGCAGGGGACAGGGAACCGGGGAGCTGTTTTTT
cdr3_aa: CASRGQGTGELFF
j_call: TRBJ2-2
v_call: TRBV6-5
d_call: TRBD1
clone_size: NA

cdr3_nt: TGCGCCAGCAGCCAATCTCCTAGCGGATTCACAGATACGCAGTATTTT
cdr3_aa: CASSQSPSGFTDTQYF
j_call: TRBJ2-3
v_call: TRBV4-1
d_call: TRBD2
clone_size: once

cdr3_nt: TGTGCCACCAGTGGCGGGGTCATTAGCAATCAGCCCCAGCATTTT
cdr3_aa: CATSGGVISNQPQHF
j_call: TRBJ1-5
v_call: TRBV24-1
d_call: NA
clone_size: NA

cdr3_nt: TGTGCCAGCAGCCAGGGCGGCACTGAAGCTTTCTTT
cdr3_aa: CASSQGGTEAFF
j_call: TRBJ1-1
v_call: TRBV6-5
d_call: NA
clone_size: once

cdr3_nt: TGTGCCAGTAGTTCGGCAGGGGGCGCGAGATACTACGAGCAGTACTTC
cdr3_aa: CASSSAGGARYYEQYF
j_call: TRBJ2-7
v_call: TRBV19
d_call: TRBD1
clone_size: NA

cdr3_nt: TGTGCCAGCAGCGAAGGACAGGGCGTCTACGAGCAGTACTTC
cdr3_aa: CASSEGQGVYEQYF
j_call: TRBJ2-7
v_call: TRBV2
d_call: TRBD1
clone_size: NA

cdr3_nt: TGTGCCAGCAGTTCCGTTGGGGCGGCAGGTGAAGACGGGACCCAGTACTTC
cdr3_aa: CASSSVGAAGEDGTQYF
j_call: TRBJ2-5
v_call: TRBV28
d_call: NA
clone_size: NA

cdr3_nt: TGTGCCAGCAGCGTAGGAGGCGGGGGGGCTTACGAGCAGTACTTC
cdr3_aa: CASSVGGGGAYEQYF
j_call: TRBJ2-7
v_call: TRBV9
d_call: TRBD2
clone_size: NA

cdr3_nt: TGTGCCAGCTCCACGGGACTTACGAACACTGAAGCTTTCTTT
cdr3_aa: CASSTGLTNTEAFF
j_call: TRBJ1-1
v_call: TRBV7-2
d_call: NA
clone_size: NA

cdr3_nt: TGTGCCAGCAGTTCATTCACCGGGACTAACGACAATGAGCAGTTCTTC
cdr3_aa: CASSSFTGTNDNEQFF
j_call: TRBJ2-1
v_call: TRBV28
d_call: TRBD2
clone_size: NA

cdr3_nt: TGTGCCAGCAGTTACTCCGGCCTGACATTAAATTCACCCCTCCACTTT
cdr3_aa: CASSYSGLTLNSPLHF
j_call: TRBJ1-6
v_call: TRBV6-5
d_call: NA
clone_size: NA

cdr3_nt: TGTGCCAGCAGCCCTCAATGGACTGCAGGAGAGTTCTTC
cdr3_aa: CASSPQWTAGEFF
j_call: TRBJ2-1
v_call: TRBV11-2
d_call: NA
clone_size: NA

cdr3_nt: TGTGCCAGCTCCCCGAACGCAGGGGATACCGGGGAGCTGTTTTTT
cdr3_aa: CASSPNAGDTGELFF
j_call: TRBJ2-2
v_call: TRBV18
d_call: NA
clone_size: once

cdr3_nt: TGCGCCAGCAGCTTGGGGGGTAGCGGGAGTACCTCAGATACGCAGTATTTT
cdr3_aa: CASSLGGSGSTSDTQYF
j_call: TRBJ2-3
v_call: TRBV5-1
d_call: TRBD2
clone_size: NA

cdr3_nt: TGTGCCAGCAGTTTGGAGGGGCAGCCCCAGCATTTT
cdr3_aa: CASSLEGQPQHF
j_call: TRBJ1-5
v_call: TRBV28
d_call: NA
clone_size: NA

cdr3_nt: TGTGCCAGCAGTCCCGTGTCGGTCCCGATCACTGAAGCTTTCTTT
cdr3_aa: CASSPVSVPITEAFF
j_call: TRBJ1-1
v_call: TRBV28
d_call: NA
clone_size: NA

cdr3_nt: TGTGCCACCCAAGGCCGAGGGATCTCTAACTATGGCTACACCTTC
cdr3_aa: CATQGRGISNYGYTF
j_call: TRBJ1-2
v_call: TRBV7-2
d_call: NA
clone_size: NA

cdr3_nt: TGTGCCAGCACCACAAGGACTAGCGGTATCGCCATCCAAGAGACCCAGTACTTC
cdr3_aa: CASTTRTSGIAIQETQYF
j_call: TRBJ2-5
v_call: TRBV2
d_call: TRBD2
clone_size: NA

cdr3_nt: TGTGCCAGCAGGGGACAGAACTATGGCTACACCTTC
cdr3_aa: CASRGQNYGYTF
j_call: TRBJ1-2
v_call: TRBV6-5
d_call: TRBD1
clone_size: NA